The 4 T cell receptor beta chains in this list originate from one sample, sequenced in a study of cytomegalovirus exposure and HLA in healthy donors. The PCR used 60 Vbeta and 13 Jbeta primers. Repertoires were generated with immunoSEQ multiplex PCR, while TCRdb's copy carries only in-frame clones and drops some. Of approximately 160,000 clones in the sample, nearly 80% were seen once. The specimen was PBMCs. These receptors all stem from a male donor in good health and CMV-seronegative.

This clone was seen a few times. The CDR3 region has the DNA TGTGCCAGCAGCCCTCCGACAGTCTACGAGCAGTACTTC. Translated, it gives CASSPPTVYEQYF. This chain connects TRBV7-2 to TRBJ2-7; D might be TRBD1 (5 bases). This CDR3 is built from 13 residues. V was shortened by 5 bases and J by 3 bases, with 11 bases between the two germline ends. Germline V CDR1 and CDR2: SGHTA, FQGNSA. The full variable domain, with the rest looked up from reference TRBV7-2 and TRBJ2-7, is GAGVSQSPSNKVTEKGKDVELRCDPISGHTALYWYRQSLGQGLEFLIYFQGNSAPDKSGLPSDRFSAERTGGSVSTLTIQRTQQEDSAVYLCASSPPTVYEQYFGPGTRLTVT.

The chain links TRBV29-1 to TRBJ2-3, with D hard to call. Germline V gives CDR1 SQVTM, CDR2 ANQGSEA. Trimming took off 4 bases at V and 4 bases at J, with 6 bases between the two ends. The CDR3 length is 11 residues. CDR3 loop: CSVAGSDTQYF. CDR3 DNA: TGCAGCGTTGCCGGGTCAGATACGCAGTATTTT.

This sequence joins TRBV5-4 and TRBJ2-7; possible D gene TRBD2, 6 bases. The V end lost 5 bases, the J end lost 7 bases, and 19 bases lay between the germline ends. Germline assignment: CDR1 SGHNT and CDR2 YYREEE (reference sequence). The CDR3 spans 14 residues. Written as DNA, the CDR3 is TGTGCCAGCAGTGCCGGGACTGAGCCTTGGGAGCAGTACTTC. Protein: CASSAGTEPWEQYF.

The V gene is TRBV21-1, the J gene TRBJ1-1. TRBV21-1 is shown as a pseudogene. The CDR3 spans 15 residues. The CDR3 nucleotides read TGTGCCAGCACCCCGTGCGGGCGGGAGAACACTGAAGCTTTCTTT. Translating gives CASTPCGRENTEAFF.